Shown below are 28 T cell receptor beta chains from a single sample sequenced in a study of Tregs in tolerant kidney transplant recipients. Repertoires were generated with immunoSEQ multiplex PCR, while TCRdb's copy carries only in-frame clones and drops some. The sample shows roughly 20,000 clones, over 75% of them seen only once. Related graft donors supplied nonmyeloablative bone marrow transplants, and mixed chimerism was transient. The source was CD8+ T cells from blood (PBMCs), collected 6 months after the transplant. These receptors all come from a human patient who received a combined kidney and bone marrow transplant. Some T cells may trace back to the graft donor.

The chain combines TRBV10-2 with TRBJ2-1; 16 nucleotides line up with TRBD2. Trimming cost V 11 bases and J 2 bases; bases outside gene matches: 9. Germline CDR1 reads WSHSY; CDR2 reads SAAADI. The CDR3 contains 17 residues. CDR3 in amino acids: CAGGGLAGGPAYNEQFF. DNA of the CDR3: TGCGCCGGGGGGGGACTAGCGGGGGGGCCCGCCTACAATGAGCAGTTCTTC.

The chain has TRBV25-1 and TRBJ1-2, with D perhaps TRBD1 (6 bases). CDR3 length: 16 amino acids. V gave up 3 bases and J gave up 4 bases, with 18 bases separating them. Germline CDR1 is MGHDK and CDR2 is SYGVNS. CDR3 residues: CASSDHRSTGGYGYTF. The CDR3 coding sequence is TGTGCCAGCAGTGACCATAGGTCGACAGGAGGCTATGGCTACACCTTC.

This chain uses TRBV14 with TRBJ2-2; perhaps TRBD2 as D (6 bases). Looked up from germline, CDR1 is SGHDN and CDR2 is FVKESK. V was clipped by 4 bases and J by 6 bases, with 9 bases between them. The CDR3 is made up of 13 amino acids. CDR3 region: CASSPGLAGELFF. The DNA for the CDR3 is TGTGCCAGCAGCCCGGGACTTGCCGGGGAGCTGTTTTTT.

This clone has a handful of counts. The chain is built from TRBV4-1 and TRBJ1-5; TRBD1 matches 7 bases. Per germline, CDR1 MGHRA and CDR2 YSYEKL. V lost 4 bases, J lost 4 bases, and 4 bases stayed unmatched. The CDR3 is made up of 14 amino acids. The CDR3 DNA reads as TGCGCCAGCAGCCCACAGGGGACTAATCAGCCCCAGCATTTT. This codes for CASSPQGTNQPQHF.

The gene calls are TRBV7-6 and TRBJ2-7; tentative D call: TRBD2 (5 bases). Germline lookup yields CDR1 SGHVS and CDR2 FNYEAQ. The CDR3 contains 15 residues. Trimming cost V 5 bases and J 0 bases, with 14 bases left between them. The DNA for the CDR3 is TGTGCCAGCAGCACCCGGGTTGGGAGCTCCTACGAGCAGTACTTC. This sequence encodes CASSTRVGSSYEQYF.

In DNA form, the CDR3 reads TGTGCCAGCAGCACCGCGTTGCTTCGACAGGGGCAGACAGATACGCAGTATTTT. Its protein is CASSTALLRQGQTDTQYF. This chain links TRBV2 with TRBJ2-3, with 8 bases lining up with TRBD1. The length of the CDR3 is 18 residues. Germline V gene lookup returns CDR1 SNHLY and CDR2 FYNNEI. Trimming removed 6 bases from V and 3 bases from J; junction bases left unmatched: 17.

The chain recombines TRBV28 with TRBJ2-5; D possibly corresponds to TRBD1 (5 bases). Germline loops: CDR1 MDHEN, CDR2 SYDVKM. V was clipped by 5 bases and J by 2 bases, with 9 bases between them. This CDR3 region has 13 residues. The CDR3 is CASSQRQQETQYF. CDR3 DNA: TGTGCCAGCAGTCAAAGACAGCAAGAGACCCAGTACTTC.

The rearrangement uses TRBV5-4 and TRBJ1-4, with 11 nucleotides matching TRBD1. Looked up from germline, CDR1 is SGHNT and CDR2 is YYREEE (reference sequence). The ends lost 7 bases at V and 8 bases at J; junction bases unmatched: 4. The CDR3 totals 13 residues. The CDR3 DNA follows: TGTGCCAGCGGGGACAGGGGGGAAGAAAAACTGTTTTTT. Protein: CASGDRGEEKLFF.

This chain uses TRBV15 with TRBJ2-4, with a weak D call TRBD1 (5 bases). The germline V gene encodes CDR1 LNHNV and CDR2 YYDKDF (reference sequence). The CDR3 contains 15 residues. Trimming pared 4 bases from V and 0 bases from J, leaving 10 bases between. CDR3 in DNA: TGTGCCACCAGCATCTCCAGGGTAGCCAAAAACATTCAGTACTTC. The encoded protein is CATSISRVAKNIQYF.

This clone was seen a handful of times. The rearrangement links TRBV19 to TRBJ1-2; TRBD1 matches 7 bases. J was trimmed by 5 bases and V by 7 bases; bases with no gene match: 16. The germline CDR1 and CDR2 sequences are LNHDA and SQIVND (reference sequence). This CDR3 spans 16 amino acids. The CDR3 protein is CASIGITPGQRYGYTF. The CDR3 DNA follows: TGTGCCAGTATTGGGATAACACCGGGACAGCGATATGGCTACACCTTC.

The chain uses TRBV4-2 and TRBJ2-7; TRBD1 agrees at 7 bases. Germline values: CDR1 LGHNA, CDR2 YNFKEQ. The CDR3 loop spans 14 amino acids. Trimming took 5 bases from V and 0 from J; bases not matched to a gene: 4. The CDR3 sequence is CASSAGTVSYEQYF. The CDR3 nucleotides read TGTGCCAGCAGCGCCGGGACAGTCTCCTACGAGCAGTACTTC.

CDR3 bases: TGTGCCAGCAGCTCAGGGGGTTTTAGCACCGGGGAGCTGTTTTTT. Translation gives CASSSGGFSTGELFF. V is TRBV11-3 and J is TRBJ2-2; 7 bases match TRBD1. The junction had 6 bases not matched to a gene; V was cut back by 4 bases and J by 4 bases. The CDR3 totals 15 residues. CDR1 and CDR2 (germline): SGHNT, YENEEA.

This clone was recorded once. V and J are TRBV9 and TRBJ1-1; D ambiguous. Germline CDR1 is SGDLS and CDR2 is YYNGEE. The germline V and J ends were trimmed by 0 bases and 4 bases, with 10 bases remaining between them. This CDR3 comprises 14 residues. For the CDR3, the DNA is TGTGCCAGCAGCGTAGGAGGGATTGGCACTGAAGCTTTCTTT. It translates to CASSVGGIGTEAFF. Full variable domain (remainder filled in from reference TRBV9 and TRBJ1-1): DSGVTQTPKHLITATGQRVTLRCSPRSGDLSVYWYQQSLDQGLQFLIQYYNGEERAKGNILERFSAQQFPDLHSELNLSSLELGDSALYFCASSVGGIGTEAFFGQGTRLTVV.

The CDR3 here is CASSLTPNSGRVDSPLHF. CDR3 sequence (DNA): TGTGCCAGCAGCTTAACCCCCAATTCGGGCAGGGTTGATTCACCCCTCCACTTT. This sequence joins TRBV7-2 and TRBJ1-6; TRBD1 is a possible D gene (5 bases). The CDR3 contains 18 residues. The V end lost 2 bases, the J end lost 8 bases, and 22 bases lay between the germline ends. Germline V gives CDR1 SGHTA, CDR2 FQGNSA.

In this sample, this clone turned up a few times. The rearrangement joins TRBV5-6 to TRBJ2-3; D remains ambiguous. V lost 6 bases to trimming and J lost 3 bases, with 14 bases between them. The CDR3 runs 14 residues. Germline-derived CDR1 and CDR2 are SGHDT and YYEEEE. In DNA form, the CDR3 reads TGTGCCAGCACCCCGGTAGCAGCTACAGATACGCAGTATTTT. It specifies CASTPVAATDTQYF. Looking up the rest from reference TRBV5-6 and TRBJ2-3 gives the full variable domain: DAGVTQSPTHLIKTRGQQVTLRCSPKSGHDTVSWYQQALGQGPQFIFQYYEEEERQRGNFPDRFSGHQFPNYSSELNVNALLLGDSALYLCASTPVAATDTQYFGPGTRLTVL.

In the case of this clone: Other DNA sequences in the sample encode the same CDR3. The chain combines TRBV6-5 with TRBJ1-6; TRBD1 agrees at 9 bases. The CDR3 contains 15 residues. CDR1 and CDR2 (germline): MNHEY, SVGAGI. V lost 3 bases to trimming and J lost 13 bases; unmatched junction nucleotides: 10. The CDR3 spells CASSYSGQGFPPLHF. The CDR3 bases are TGTGCCAGCAGTTATTCGGGACAGGGATTTCCCCCCCTCCACTTT.

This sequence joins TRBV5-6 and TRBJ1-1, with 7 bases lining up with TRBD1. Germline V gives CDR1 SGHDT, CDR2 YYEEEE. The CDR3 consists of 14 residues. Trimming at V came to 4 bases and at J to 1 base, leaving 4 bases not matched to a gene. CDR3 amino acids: CASSVGGRNTEAFF. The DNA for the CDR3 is TGTGCCAGCAGCGTAGGGGGCCGGAACACTGAAGCTTTCTTT.

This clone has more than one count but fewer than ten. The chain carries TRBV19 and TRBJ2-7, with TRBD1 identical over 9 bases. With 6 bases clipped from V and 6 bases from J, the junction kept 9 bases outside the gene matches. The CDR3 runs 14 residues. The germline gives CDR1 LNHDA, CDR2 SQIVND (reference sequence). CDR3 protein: CASRLRDRAGEQYF. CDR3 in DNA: TGTGCCAGTAGACTCCGGGACAGGGCCGGCGAGCAGTACTTC.

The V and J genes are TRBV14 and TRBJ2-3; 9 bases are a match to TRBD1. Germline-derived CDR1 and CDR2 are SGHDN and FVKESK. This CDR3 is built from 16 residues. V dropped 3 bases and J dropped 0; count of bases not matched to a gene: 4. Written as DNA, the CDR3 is TGTGCCAGCAGCCAGGGACAGGGTTATAGCACAGATACGCAGTATTTT. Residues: CASSQGQGYSTDTQYF. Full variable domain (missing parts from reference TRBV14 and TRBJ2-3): EAGVTQFPSHSVIEKGQTVTLRCDPISGHDNLYWYRRVMGKEIKFLLHFVKESKQDESGMPNNRFLAERTGGTYSTLKVQPAELEDSGVYFCASSQGQGYSTDTQYFGPGTRLTVL.

CDR3 DNA sequence: TGTGCCAGCAGCAGGACAGGGAGCACCGGGGAGCTGTTTTTT. Residues: CASSRTGSTGELFF. The chain uses TRBV28 and TRBJ2-2; 8 positions match TRBD1. Germline lookup yields CDR1 MDHEN and CDR2 SYDVKM. CDR3 size: 14 residues. Unmatched junction bases numbered 4, after V lost 6 bases and J lost 4 bases.

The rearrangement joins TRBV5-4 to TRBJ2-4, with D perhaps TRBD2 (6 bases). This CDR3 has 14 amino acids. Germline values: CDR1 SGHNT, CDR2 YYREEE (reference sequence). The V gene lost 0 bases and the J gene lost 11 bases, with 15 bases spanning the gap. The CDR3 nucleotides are TGTGCCAGCAGCTTGGGTCCGGCTAGCGAAGTTCAGTACTTC. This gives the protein CASSLGPASEVQYF.

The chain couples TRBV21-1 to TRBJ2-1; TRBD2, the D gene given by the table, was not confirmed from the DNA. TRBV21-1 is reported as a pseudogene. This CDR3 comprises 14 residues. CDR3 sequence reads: CASSKEWIYNEQFF. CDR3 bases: TGTGCCAGCAGCAAGGAGTGGATCTACAATGAGCAGTTCTTC.

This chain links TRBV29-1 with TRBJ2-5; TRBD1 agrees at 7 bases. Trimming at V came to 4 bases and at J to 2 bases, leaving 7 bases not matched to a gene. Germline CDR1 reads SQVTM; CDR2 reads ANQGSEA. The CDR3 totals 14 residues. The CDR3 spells CSVVRTGQQETQYF. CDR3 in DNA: TGCAGCGTTGTTCGGACAGGCCAACAAGAGACCCAGTACTTC. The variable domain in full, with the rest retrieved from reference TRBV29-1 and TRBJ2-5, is SAVISQKPSRDICQRGTSLTIQCQVDSQVTMMFWYRQQPGQSLTLIATANQGSEATYESGFVIDKFPISRPNLTFSTLTVSNMSPEDSSIYLCSVVRTGQQETQYFGPGTRLLVL.

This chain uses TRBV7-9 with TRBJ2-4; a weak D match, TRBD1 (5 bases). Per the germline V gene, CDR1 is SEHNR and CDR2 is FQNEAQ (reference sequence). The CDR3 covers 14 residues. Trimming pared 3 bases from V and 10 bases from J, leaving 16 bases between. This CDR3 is CASSLLVGVEIQYF. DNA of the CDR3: TGTGCCAGCAGCTTGCTAGTAGGGGTAGAAATTCAGTACTTC. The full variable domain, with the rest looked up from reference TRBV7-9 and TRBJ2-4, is DTGVSQNPRHKITKRGQNVTFRCDPISEHNRLYWYRQTLGQGPEFLTYFQNEAQLEKSRLLSDRFSAERPKGSFSTLEIQRTEQGDSAMYLCASSLLVGVEIQYFGAGTRLSVL.

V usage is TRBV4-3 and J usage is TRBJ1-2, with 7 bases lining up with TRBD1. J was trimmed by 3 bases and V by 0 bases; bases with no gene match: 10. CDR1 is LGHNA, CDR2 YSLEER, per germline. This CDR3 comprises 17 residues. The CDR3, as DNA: TGCGCCAGCAGCCAAGATCGGGAGACAGGGTTCCACTATGGCTACACCTTC. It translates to CASSQDRETGFHYGYTF.

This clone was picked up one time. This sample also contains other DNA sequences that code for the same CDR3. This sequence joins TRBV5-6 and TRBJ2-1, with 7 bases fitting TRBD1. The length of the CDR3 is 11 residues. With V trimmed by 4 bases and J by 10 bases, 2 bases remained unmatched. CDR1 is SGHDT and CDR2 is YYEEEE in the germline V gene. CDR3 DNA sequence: TGTGCCAGCAGCCTAGGGGGCGAGCAGTTCTTC. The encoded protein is CASSLGGEQFF.

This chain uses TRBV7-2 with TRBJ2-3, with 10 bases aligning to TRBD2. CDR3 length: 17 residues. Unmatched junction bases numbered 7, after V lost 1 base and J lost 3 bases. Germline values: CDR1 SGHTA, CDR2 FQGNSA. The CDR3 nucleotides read TGTGCCAGCAGCTTAGATGGTAGCGGGAGGTGGACAGATACGCAGTATTTT. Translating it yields CASSLDGSGRWTDTQYF.

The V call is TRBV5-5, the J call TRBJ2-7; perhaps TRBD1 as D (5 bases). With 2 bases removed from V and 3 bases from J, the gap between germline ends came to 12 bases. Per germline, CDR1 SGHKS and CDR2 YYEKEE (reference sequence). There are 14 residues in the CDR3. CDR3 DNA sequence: TGTGCCAGCAGCTTTTGGCAGGGATACTACGAGCAGTACTTC. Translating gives CASSFWQGYYEQYF.